This record looks at one T cell receptor beta chain sequence and its context. This sample was included in a study of Ad26.COV2.S vaccination and SARS-CoV-2 variants. Some clones are missing from TCRdb's copy, which holds only in-frame ones; the method was immunoSEQ multiplex PCR. The sample has around 7,000 clones; around 84% are singletons. The germline V and J ends were trimmed by 2 bases and 6 bases, with 10 bases remaining between them. CDR3 length: 13 residues. Germline assignment: CDR1 SGDLS and CDR2 YYNGEE. The receptor comes from a human donor who had recovered from COVID-19. This sequence joins TRBV9 and TRBJ2-3; D gene uncertain. Sequenced material: peripheral blood, taken after recovery from COVID-19. The CDR3 DNA sequence: TGTGCCAGCAGCGTGTCCTCTATGGATACGCAGTATTTT. Amino acids: CASSVSSMDTQYF.